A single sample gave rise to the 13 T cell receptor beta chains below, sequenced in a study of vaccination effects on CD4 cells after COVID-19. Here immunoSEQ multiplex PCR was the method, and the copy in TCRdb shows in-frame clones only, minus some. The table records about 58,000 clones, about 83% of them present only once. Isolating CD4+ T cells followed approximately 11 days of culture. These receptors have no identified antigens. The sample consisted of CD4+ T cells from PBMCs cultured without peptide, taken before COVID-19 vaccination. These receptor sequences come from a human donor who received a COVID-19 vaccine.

The CDR3 region is CAWRVIPGQGREAFF. The CDR3, as DNA: TGTGCCTGGAGGGTCATTCCGGGACAGGGGCGTGAAGCTTTCTTT. The rearrangement joins TRBV30 to TRBJ1-1, with 10 bases fitting TRBD1. V dropped 3 bases and J dropped 7; count of bases not matched to a gene: 11. This CDR3 region has 15 residues. Germline values: CDR1 GTSNPN, CDR2 SVGIG (reference sequence).

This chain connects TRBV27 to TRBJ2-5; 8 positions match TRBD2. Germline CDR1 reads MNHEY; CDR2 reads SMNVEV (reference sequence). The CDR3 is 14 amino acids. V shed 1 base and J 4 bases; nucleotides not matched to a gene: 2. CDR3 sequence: CASSLFGGGETQYF. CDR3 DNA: TGTGCCAGCAGTTTATTCGGGGGGGGAGAGACCCAGTACTTC.

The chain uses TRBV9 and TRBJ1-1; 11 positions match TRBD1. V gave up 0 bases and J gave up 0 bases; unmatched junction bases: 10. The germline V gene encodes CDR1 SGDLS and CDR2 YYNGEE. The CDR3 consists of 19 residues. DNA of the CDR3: TGTGCCAGCAGCGTAGGCGGACAGGGGGCTCCGGCGGTGAACACTGAAGCTTTCTTT. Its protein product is CASSVGGQGAPAVNTEAFF.

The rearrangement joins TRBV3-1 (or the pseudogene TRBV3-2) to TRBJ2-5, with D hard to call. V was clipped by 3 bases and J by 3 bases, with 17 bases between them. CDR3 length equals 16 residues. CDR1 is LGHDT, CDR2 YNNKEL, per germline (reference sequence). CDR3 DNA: TGTGCCAGCAGCCAGTATTCCGGGCCCCTTAAAGAGACCCAGTACTTC. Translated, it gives CASSQYSGPLKETQYF.

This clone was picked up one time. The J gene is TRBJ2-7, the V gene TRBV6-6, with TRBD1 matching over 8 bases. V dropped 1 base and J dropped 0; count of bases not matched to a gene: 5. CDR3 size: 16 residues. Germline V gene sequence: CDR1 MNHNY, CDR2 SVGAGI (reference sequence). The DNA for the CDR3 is TGTGCCAGCAGTTACTTAAGGACAGGGAGCTCCTACGAGCAGTACGTC. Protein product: CASSYLRTGSSYEQYV.

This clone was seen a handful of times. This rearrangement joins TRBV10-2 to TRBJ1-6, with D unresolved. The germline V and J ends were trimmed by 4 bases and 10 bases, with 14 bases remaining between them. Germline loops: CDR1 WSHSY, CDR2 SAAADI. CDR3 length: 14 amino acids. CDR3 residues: CASSGGYRGSPLHF. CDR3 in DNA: TGCGCCAGCAGTGGAGGGTATCGGGGATCACCCCTCCACTTT.

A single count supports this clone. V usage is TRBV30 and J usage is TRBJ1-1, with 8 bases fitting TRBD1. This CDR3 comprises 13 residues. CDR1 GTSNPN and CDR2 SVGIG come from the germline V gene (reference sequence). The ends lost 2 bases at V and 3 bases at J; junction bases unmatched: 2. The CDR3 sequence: CAWSRDRHTEAFF. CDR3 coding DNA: TGTGCCTGGAGTCGGGACAGGCACACTGAAGCTTTCTTT.

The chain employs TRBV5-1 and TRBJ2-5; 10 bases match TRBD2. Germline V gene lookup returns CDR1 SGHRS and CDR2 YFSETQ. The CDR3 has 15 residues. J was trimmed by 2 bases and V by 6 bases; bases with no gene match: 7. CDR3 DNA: TGCGCCAGCAACCCTAGCGGGGGCGCTCAAGAGACCCAGTACTTC. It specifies CASNPSGGAQETQYF.

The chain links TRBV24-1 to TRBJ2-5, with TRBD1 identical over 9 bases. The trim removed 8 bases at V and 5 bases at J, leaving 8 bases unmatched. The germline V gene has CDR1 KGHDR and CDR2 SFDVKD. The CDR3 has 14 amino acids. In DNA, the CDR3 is TGTGCCACCATGAGGACAGGGGCGCAGGAGACCCAGTACTTC. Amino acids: CATMRTGAQETQYF.

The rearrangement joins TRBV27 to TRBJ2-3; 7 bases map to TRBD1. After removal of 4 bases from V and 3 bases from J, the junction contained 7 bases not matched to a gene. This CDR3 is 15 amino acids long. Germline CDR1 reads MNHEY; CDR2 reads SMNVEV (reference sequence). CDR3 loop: CASSSPIRGTDTQYF. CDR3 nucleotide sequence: TGTGCCAGCAGTTCCCCTATCAGGGGGACAGATACGCAGTATTTT.

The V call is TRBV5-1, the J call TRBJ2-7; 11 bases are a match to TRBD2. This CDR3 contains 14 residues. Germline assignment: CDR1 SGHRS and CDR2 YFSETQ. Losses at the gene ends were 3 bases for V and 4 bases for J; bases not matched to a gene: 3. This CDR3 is CASSSGTSGYEQYV. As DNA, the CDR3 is TGCGCCAGCAGCTCCGGGACTAGCGGATACGAGCAGTACGTC.

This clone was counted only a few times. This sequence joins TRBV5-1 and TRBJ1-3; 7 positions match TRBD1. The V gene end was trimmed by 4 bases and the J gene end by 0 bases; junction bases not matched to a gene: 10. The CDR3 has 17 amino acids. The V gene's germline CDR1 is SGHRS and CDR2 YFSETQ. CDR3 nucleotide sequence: TGCGCCAGCAGCCCGGGGACAGCGCATAACTCTGGAAACACCATATATTTT. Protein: CASSPGTAHNSGNTIYF.

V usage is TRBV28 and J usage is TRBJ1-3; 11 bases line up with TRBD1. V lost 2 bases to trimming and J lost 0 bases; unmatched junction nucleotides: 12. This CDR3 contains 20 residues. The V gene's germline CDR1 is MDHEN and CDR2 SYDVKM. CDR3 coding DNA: TGTGCCAGCAGTTTAGGGTCCGGACAGGGGGCCCAACACTCTGGAAACACCATATATTTT. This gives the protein CASSLGSGQGAQHSGNTIYF.